These 28 T cell receptor beta chains share one sample of origin, sequenced in a study of T cell repertoires in cytomegalovirus infection. TCRdb reprocessed the reads with MiXCR, giving one entry per CDR3 protein. The sample includes 65,000 to 90,000 distinct CDR3 sequences, over 3.5% seen only once; the top ten take approximately 20%. The sample was PBMCs. The receptors originated from a human donor in good health (CMV status not recorded). Some clones in this sample may be carry-over from other donors' samples.

Many counts were recorded for this clonotype. This chain joins TRBV7-8 and TRBJ1-6, with TRBD1 as a possible D gene (5 bases). CDR1 and CDR2 (germline): SGHVS, FQNEAQ. CDR3 size: 15 residues. Trimming took off 5 bases at V and 8 bases at J, with 16 bases between the two ends. CDR3 sequence reads: CASSPGRRGDSPLHF. The DNA for the CDR3 is TGTGCCAGCAGCCCAGGGCGACGGGGAGATTCACCCCTCCACTTT.

This clonotype was seen repeatedly, ten times or more. J is TRBJ1-2 and V is TRBV7-4; possible D gene TRBD1, 5 bases. V was cut by 1 base and J by 3 bases, with 9 bases left in between. The CDR3 covers 14 residues. Per germline, CDR1 SGHVT and CDR2 SQSDAQ. In nucleotides, the CDR3 is TGTGCCAGCAGCTTAGTGGGCAGGGACTATGGCTACACCTTC. Protein sequence: CASSLVGRDYGYTF.

This clonotype has a count of ten or more. The genes are TRBV29-1 and TRBJ2-7, with D unresolved. This CDR3 is 13 amino acids long. Germline V gene lookup returns CDR1 SQVTM and CDR2 ANQGSEA. Trimming stripped 4 bases from V and 3 bases from J, with 13 bases between. CDR3 in amino acids: CSVVGPTDYEQYF. The CDR3 DNA reads as TGCAGCGTTGTTGGACCTACAGACTACGAGCAGTACTTC.

This clonotype was found many times. The genes are TRBV27 and TRBJ2-7, with D perhaps matching TRBD1 (5 bases). The V and J ends lost 11 bases and 5 bases respectively, with 19 bases between them. The CDR3 is made up of 13 amino acids. Germline values: CDR1 MNHEY, CDR2 SMNVEV (reference sequence). Here the CDR3 reads CAPQGPCRNEQYF. CDR3 bases: TGTGCCCCCCAGGGCCCATGTCGTAACGAGCAGTACTTC.

This clonotype was counted at least ten times. This chain links TRBV7-6 with TRBJ1-1, with D perhaps matching TRBD1 (6 bases). The CDR3 runs to 15 residues. V was pared by 5 bases and J by 1 base, with 14 bases between. The germline gives CDR1 SGHVS, CDR2 FNYEAQ. The CDR3 DNA reads as TGTGCCAGCAGCGGAGAAGCGGGGGCGAACACTGAAGCTTTCTTT. Its protein is CASSGEAGANTEAFF.

This clonotype was observed at least ten times. The rearrangement links TRBV7-2 to TRBJ2-1, with 8 bases fitting TRBD2. J gave up 6 bases and V 5 bases, and 12 bases lay outside the gene matches. The CDR3 loop spans 16 amino acids. CDR1 and CDR2 from the germline V gene are SGHTA and FQGNSA. CDR3 coding DNA: TGTGCCAGCAGCCAAGAAGCCCCGGGACTAGGCAATGAGCAGTTCTTC. It yields the protein CASSQEAPGLGNEQFF.

This clonotype was counted many times. The chain is built from TRBV7-8 and TRBJ1-3; D is unclear. The CDR3 loop spans 15 amino acids. Trimming pared 1 base from V and 0 bases from J, leaving 7 bases between. CDR1 is SGHVS, CDR2 FQNEAQ, per germline. The CDR3 sequence is CASSLGINSGNTIYF. CDR3 sequence (DNA): TGTGCCAGCAGCTTAGGTATCAACTCTGGAAACACCATATATTTT.

The table lists this clonotype with many counts. The CDR3 bases are TGTGCCATCAGTGAGGTGGGTGCAGTAACTGAAGCTTTCTTT. The encoded protein is CAISEVGAVTEAFF. This sequence joins TRBV10-3 and TRBJ1-1; D is ambiguous. In germline, CDR1 is ENHRY, CDR2 SYGVKD. Deletions cut 2 bases from V and 5 bases from J, with 12 bases between. This CDR3 is 14 amino acids long.

The V gene is TRBV7-3, the J gene TRBJ2-1; D is possibly TRBD2 (6 bases). The CDR3 loop spans 15 amino acids. V lost 1 base and J 3 bases, leaving 10 bases between the germline ends. Looked up from germline, CDR1 is SGHTA and CDR2 is FQGTGA. The CDR3 sequence is CASSLRGDLYNEQFF. DNA of the CDR3: TGTGCCAGCAGCTTAAGGGGGGACCTCTACAATGAGCAGTTCTTC.

This clonotype was seen repeatedly, ten times or more. The gene calls are TRBV2 and TRBJ2-2; tentative D call: TRBD1 (6 bases). The germline V gene encodes CDR1 SNHLY and CDR2 FYNNEI. The V end was cut by 8 bases, the J end by 3 bases, with 16 bases between. The CDR3 contains 15 residues. CDR3 amino acids: CASDRDGTHTGELFF. The CDR3 coding sequence is TGTGCCAGCGATCGGGACGGGACACACACCGGGGAGCTGTTTTTT.

In this sample, this clonotype turned up many times. The gene calls are TRBV7-6 and TRBJ1-6; 7 nucleotides agree with TRBD1. Trimming took 1 base from V and 6 from J; bases not matched to a gene: 6. This CDR3 is 16 amino acids long. CDR1 and CDR2 from the germline V gene are SGHVS and FNYEAQ. The CDR3 reads CASSLGSKGANSPLHF. The CDR3 nucleotides read TGTGCCAGCAGCTTAGGTAGCAAGGGGGCTAATTCACCCCTCCACTTT. Supplemented by reference TRBV7-6 and TRBJ1-6, the full variable domain reads GAGVSQSPRYKVTKRGQDVALRCDPISGHVSLYWYRQALGQGPEFLTYFNYEAQQDKSGLPNDRFSAERPEGSISTLTIQRTEQRDSAMYRCASSLGSKGANSPLHFGNGTRLTVT.

This clonotype was detected ten times or more. The V gene is TRBV10-3, the J gene TRBJ2-2; TRBD2 might be the D (6 bases). This CDR3 spans 17 amino acids. CDR1 is ENHRY and CDR2 is SYGVKD in the germline V gene. Trimming pared 3 bases from V and 0 bases from J, leaving 14 bases between. The CDR3 DNA reads TGTGCCATCAGTGAAGCCGGGAGCCGCTCGAACACCGGGGAGCTGTTTTTT. Translated: CAISEAGSRSNTGELFF.

In this sample, this clonotype turned up many times. This chain joins TRBV7-2 and TRBJ1-1; D unresolved. The germline V and J ends were trimmed by 6 bases and 2 bases, with 10 bases remaining between them. There are 13 residues in the CDR3. Germline CDR1 SGHTA, CDR2 FQGNSA. The chain's CDR3 is CASRTAANTEAFF. CDR3 nucleotide sequence: TGTGCCAGCAGGACGGCAGCCAACACTGAAGCTTTCTTT.

This clonotype was picked up many times. The V gene is TRBV20-1, the J gene TRBJ1-5; the D is unclear. The germline V and J ends were trimmed by 6 bases and 7 bases, with 16 bases remaining between them. The CDR3 length is 13 residues. Germline V gene lookup returns CDR1 DFQATT and CDR2 SNEGSKA (reference sequence). The CDR3 is CSALRATEQPQHF. The CDR3, as DNA: TGCAGTGCCCTGAGGGCCACCGAACAGCCCCAGCATTTT.

This clonotype was counted ten times or more. The genes are TRBV7-2 and TRBJ1-5; no clear D. There are 14 residues in the CDR3. The V gene's germline CDR1 is SGHTA and CDR2 FQGNSA. V was trimmed by 1 base and J by 6 bases, leaving 10 bases between them. As DNA, the CDR3 is TGTGCCAGCAGCTTAGATGTCGGATTTCAGCCCCAGCATTTT. It is translated as CASSLDVGFQPQHF.

The table lists this clonotype with many counts. The chain is built from TRBV20-1 and TRBJ2-3, with D possibly matching TRBD1 (5 bases). CDR1 and CDR2 (germline): DFQATT, SNEGSKA (reference sequence). The V and J ends lost 3 bases and 2 bases respectively, with 12 bases between them. The CDR3 runs 14 residues. CDR3 protein: CSASRRADTDTQYF. CDR3 DNA: TGCAGTGCTAGTCGCAGGGCGGACACAGATACGCAGTATTTT.

In its sample, this clonotype was seen many times. This chain uses TRBV7-2 with TRBJ2-7; D is undetermined. Germline loops: CDR1 SGHTA, CDR2 FQGNSA. V lost 2 bases, J lost 6 bases, and 14 bases lay in between. The CDR3 covers 14 residues. The CDR3 protein is CASSLRSSPAEQYF. The CDR3 DNA follows: TGTGCCAGCAGCTTACGTTCCTCCCCTGCCGAGCAGTACTTC.

This clonotype was recorded at least ten times. The chain combines TRBV7-6 with TRBJ2-2; D is perhaps TRBD1 or TRBD2 (5 bases each). The CDR3 has 16 amino acids. V lost 4 bases and J lost 0, with 12 bases in between. CDR1 is SGHVS and CDR2 is FNYEAQ in the germline V gene. The CDR3 sequence: CASSSPGLPNTGELFF. Written as DNA, the CDR3 is TGTGCCAGCAGCTCCCCGGGGCTGCCGAACACCGGGGAGCTGTTTTTT.

This clonotype was recorded at least ten times. This chain joins TRBV28 and TRBJ2-1, with 7 bases that match TRBD2. The CDR3 extends over 14 amino acids. The germline V gene encodes CDR1 MDHEN and CDR2 SYDVKM. V shed 5 bases and J 3 bases; nucleotides not matched to a gene: 4. The CDR3 DNA follows: TGTGCCAGCAGTGACGGGAGGCTCTACAATGAGCAGTTCTTC. Its translation is CASSDGRLYNEQFF.

This clonotype showed up many times. J is TRBJ2-7 and V is TRBV7-2; D unclear. CDR3 length equals 14 residues. Germline values: CDR1 SGHTA, CDR2 FQGNSA. Trimming removed 1 base from V and 2 bases from J, with 9 bases in between. This chain's CDR3 is CASSLGFGPYEQYF. DNA for the CDR3: TGTGCCAGCAGCTTAGGCTTCGGACCCTACGAGCAGTACTTC.

In the case of this clonotype: Possible read error: a much larger clone is one base away. This chain uses TRBV27 with TRBJ1-1; the match to TRBD1 covers 7 bases. Germline V lookup: CDR1 MNHEY, CDR2 SMNVEV (reference sequence). This CDR3 has 15 amino acids. CDR3 in DNA: TGTGCCAGCAGCCGGGGACAGACCTTGAACATTGAAGCTTTCTTT. Translating it yields CASSRGQTLNIEAFF.

This clonotype was observed many times. The chain links TRBV20-1 to TRBJ1-6; 9 nucleotides match TRBD1. The CDR3 contains 15 residues. J was trimmed by 9 bases and V by 3 bases; bases with no gene match: 9. Germline CDR1 reads DFQATT; CDR2 reads SNEGSKA (reference sequence). The CDR3 DNA follows: TGCAGTGCTAGGAAGCCCGGACAGGGGAGTTCACCCCTCCACTTT. It codes for CSARKPGQGSSPLHF.

This clonotype was found many times. This sequence joins TRBV29-1 and TRBJ2-1; 7 bases are shared with TRBD2. The CDR3 totals 13 residues. The J segment lost 6 bases and the V segment lost 8 bases, leaving 10 bases of the junction unmatched. CDR1 and CDR2 (germline): SQVTM, ANQGSEA. The CDR3 nucleotides read TGCAGCTGGTCGCGGGAGTATCTCAATGAGCAGTTCTTC. This translates into CSWSREYLNEQFF.

The table lists this clonotype with many counts. The chain employs TRBV27 and TRBJ2-7, with unresolved D. Trimming pared 3 bases from V and 7 bases from J, leaving 10 bases between. Germline lookup yields CDR1 MNHEY and CDR2 SMNVEV (reference sequence). The CDR3 has 12 amino acids. CDR3 region: CASSFLGGEQYF. DNA for the CDR3: TGTGCCAGCAGTTTCCTAGGCGGTGAGCAGTACTTC.

This clonotype was recorded many times. V and J are TRBV29-1 and TRBJ2-7, with D possibly matching TRBD1 (5 bases). There are 12 residues in the CDR3. V lost 7 bases to trimming and J lost 3 bases, with 13 bases between them. Germline CDR1 and CDR2: SQVTM and ANQGSEA. In DNA, the CDR3 is TGCAGCGCCGGATTGACAGTCTACGAGCAGTACTTC. The encoded protein is CSAGLTVYEQYF.

This clonotype was counted at least ten times. The chain uses TRBV20-1 and TRBJ1-5; D unresolved. V gave up 4 bases and J gave up 4 bases, with 11 bases separating them. The CDR3 covers 13 residues. Germline V CDR1 and CDR2: DFQATT, SNEGSKA (reference sequence). The CDR3 protein is CSANPSGNQPQHF. The CDR3 DNA follows: TGCAGTGCTAACCCTTCCGGGAATCAGCCCCAGCATTTT.

This clonotype was seen ten or more times. The V gene is TRBV6-1, the J gene TRBJ1-5; D gene unclear. CDR3 size: 14 residues. V lost 7 bases and J lost 5, with 15 bases in between. Germline V gene lookup returns CDR1 MNHNS and CDR2 SASEGT. The CDR3 reads CASTRLQTDQPQHF. As DNA, the CDR3 is TGTGCCAGCACCCGCTTACAGACGGATCAGCCCCAGCATTTT.

This clonotype was found many times. The chain joins TRBV6-5 to TRBJ2-5, with D possibly TRBD2 on 5 matching bases. V lost 0 bases and J lost 7, with 12 bases in between. CDR3 length: 14 amino acids. Germline CDR1 reads MNHEY; CDR2 reads SVGAGI. CDR3 bases: TGTGCCAGCAGTTACTCGAGGGCCCTAGGGACCCAGTACTTC. Translation gives CASSYSRALGTQYF.